The next 7 T cell receptor beta chains were all read from a single sample in a study of a mutant IDH1 vaccine in newly diagnosed glioma. These receptors' targets are unknown. TCRdb keeps only in-frame clones here, not all; method: immunoSEQ multiplex PCR. The sample carries some 130,000 clones, around 80% recorded once. Specified time point: week 11, during vaccination. The vaccine gave 300 ug of a 20-mer mutant IDH1 peptide subcutaneously per dose. Specimen: PBMCs, collected from a glioma patient whose treatment included an IDH1 peptide vaccine. The receptors here all came from a man aged 35 to 55 with glioma.

The genes are TRBV19 and TRBJ2-7, with D maybe TRBD2 (5 bases). This CDR3 is 14 amino acids long. The germline V gene has CDR1 LNHDA and CDR2 SQIVND (reference sequence). V was clipped by 7 bases and J by 4 bases, with 17 bases between them. The CDR3 spells CASKRAEKGYEQYF. Here the CDR3 DNA reads TGTGCCAGTAAGCGAGCGGAAAAAGGGTACGAGCAGTACTTC.

The chain links TRBV28 to TRBJ2-7, with a possible D match to TRBD1 (6 bases). Germline assignment: CDR1 MDHEN and CDR2 SYDVKM. V shed 1 base and J shed 3 bases, with 13 bases lying between them. The CDR3 loop spans 15 amino acids. CDR3 sequence reads: CASSLLGDIIYEQYF. The CDR3 bases are TGTGCCAGCAGTTTATTAGGGGACATAATCTACGAGCAGTACTTC.

The CDR3 bases are TGTGCCTGGAGTACTGGGACAGGGGGTTTCTACGAGCAGTACTTC. Its protein is CAWSTGTGGFYEQYF. This chain uses TRBV30 with TRBJ2-5; 11 bases align to TRBD1. The tail of the sequence fits TRBJ2-7 better, so the J call may be wrong. The CDR3 runs 15 residues. Germline CDR1 and CDR2: GTSNPN and SVGIG (reference sequence).

The CDR3 loop is CASSQEGWTGELFF. The CDR3 nucleotides read TGTGCCAGCAGCCAAGAGGGGTGGACCGGGGAGCTGTTTTTT. The V and J genes are TRBV14 and TRBJ2-2; unclear D gene. This CDR3 comprises 14 residues. V was cut by 0 bases and J by 5 bases, with 7 bases left in between. The V gene's germline CDR1 is SGHDN and CDR2 FVKESK. Filled out from reference TRBV14 and TRBJ2-2, the complete variable domain reads EAGVTQFPSHSVIEKGQTVTLRCDPISGHDNLYWYRRVMGKEIKFLLHFVKESKQDESGMPNNRFLAERTGGTYSTLKVQPAELEDSGVYFCASSQEGWTGELFFGEGSRLTVL.

In its sample, this clone was seen once. The CDR3 bases are TGTGCCAGCAGTGCCCCTAGCGGGAGGGGAACCGGGGAGCTGTTTTTT. It translates to CASSAPSGRGTGELFF. The gene calls are TRBV6-6 and TRBJ2-2; 12 bases line up with TRBD2. The CDR3 runs to 16 residues. The germline V gene has CDR1 MNHNY and CDR2 SVGAGI (reference sequence). J lost 5 bases, V lost 5 bases, and 6 bases had no gene match.

V is TRBV4-1 and J is TRBJ2-7, with TRBD2 matching 10 bases. The CDR3 is 18 residues long. Unmatched junction bases numbered 11, after V lost 0 bases and J lost 3 bases. Looked up from germline, CDR1 is MGHRA and CDR2 is YSYEKL. The CDR3: CASSQDPLIAGGNYEQYF. CDR3 nucleotides: TGCGCCAGCAGCCAAGATCCCCTAATAGCGGGGGGCAACTACGAGCAGTACTTC.

This clone was found a few times. The chain links TRBV7-6 to TRBJ1-4, with D uncertain. Germline values: CDR1 SGHVS, CDR2 FNYEAQ. V was pared by 5 bases and J by 3 bases, with 7 bases between. This CDR3 is 13 amino acids long. The CDR3 nucleotides are TGTGCCAGCAGCCCTCGGGCTAATGAAAAACTGTTTTTT. Translating it yields CASSPRANEKLFF.